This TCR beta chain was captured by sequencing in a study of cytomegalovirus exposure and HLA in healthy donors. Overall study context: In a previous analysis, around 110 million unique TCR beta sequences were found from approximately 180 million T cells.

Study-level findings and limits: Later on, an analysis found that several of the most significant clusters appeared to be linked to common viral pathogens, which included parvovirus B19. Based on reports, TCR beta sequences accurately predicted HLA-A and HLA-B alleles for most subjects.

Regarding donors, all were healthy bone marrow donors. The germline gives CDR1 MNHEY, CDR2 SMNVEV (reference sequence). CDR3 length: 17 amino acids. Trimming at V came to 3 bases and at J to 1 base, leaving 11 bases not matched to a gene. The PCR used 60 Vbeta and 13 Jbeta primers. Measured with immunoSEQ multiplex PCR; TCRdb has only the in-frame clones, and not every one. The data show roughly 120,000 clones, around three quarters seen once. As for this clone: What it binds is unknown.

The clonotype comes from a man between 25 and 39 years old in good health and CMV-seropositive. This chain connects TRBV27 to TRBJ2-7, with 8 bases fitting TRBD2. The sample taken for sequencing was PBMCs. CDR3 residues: CASSLSPPERGSYEQYF. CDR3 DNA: TGTGCCAGCAGTTTGTCCCCCCCCGAGCGGGGGTCCTACGAGCAGTACTTC.